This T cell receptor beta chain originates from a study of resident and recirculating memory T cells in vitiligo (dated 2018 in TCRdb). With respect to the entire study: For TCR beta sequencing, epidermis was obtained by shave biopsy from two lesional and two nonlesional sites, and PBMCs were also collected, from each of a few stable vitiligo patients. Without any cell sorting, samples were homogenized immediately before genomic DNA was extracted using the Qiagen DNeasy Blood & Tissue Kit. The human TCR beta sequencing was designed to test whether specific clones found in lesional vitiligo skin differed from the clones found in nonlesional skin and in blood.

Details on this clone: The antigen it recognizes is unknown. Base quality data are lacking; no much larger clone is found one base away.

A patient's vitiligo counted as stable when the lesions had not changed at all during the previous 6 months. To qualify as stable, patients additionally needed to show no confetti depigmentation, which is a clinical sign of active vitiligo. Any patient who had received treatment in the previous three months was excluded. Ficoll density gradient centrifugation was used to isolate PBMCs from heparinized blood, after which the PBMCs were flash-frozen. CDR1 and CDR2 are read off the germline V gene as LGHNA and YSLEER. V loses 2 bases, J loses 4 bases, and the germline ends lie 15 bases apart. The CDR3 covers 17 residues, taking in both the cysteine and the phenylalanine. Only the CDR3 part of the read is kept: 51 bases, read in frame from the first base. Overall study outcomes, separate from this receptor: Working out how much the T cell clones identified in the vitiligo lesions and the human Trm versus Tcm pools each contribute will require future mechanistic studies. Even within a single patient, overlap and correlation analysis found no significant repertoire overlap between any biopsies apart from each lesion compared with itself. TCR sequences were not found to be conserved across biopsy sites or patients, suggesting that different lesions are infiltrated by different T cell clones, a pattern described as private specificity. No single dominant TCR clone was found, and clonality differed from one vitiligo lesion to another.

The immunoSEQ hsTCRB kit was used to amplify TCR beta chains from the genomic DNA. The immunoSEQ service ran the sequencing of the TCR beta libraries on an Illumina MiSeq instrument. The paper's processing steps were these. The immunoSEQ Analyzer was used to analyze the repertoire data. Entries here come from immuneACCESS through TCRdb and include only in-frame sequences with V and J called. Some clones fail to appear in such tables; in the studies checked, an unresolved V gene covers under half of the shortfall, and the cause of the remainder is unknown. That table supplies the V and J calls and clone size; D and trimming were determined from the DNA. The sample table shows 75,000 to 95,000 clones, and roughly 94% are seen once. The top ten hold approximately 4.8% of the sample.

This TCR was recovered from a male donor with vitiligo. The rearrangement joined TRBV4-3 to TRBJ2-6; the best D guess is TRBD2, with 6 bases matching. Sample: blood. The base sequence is TGCGCCAGCAGCCAATCCTACGGGGGATCCGGGGCCAACGTCCTGACTTTC. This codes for CASSQSYGGSGANVLTF.